A single sample is the source of the 29 T cell receptor beta chains below, sequenced in a study of blood T cell repertoires in COVID-19 (dated by TCRdb to about 2020). The library relied on the immunoSEQ multiplex PCR assay. TCRdb re-hosts the immuneACCESS table, in-frame sequences only. Its copies lack some clones; in the studies checked, an unresolved V gene accounts for under half of them, and the cause for the rest is not known. The sample includes around 100,000 clones, with around 83% observed a single time. The ten most abundant clones make up more than 3% of the sample. Sample: peripheral blood. Every receptor here comes from a woman older than 75 with active or convalescent COVID-19.

This rearrangement joins TRBV29-1 to TRBJ2-7, with D possibly matching TRBD1 (5 bases). The germline V gene encodes CDR1 SQVTM and CDR2 ANQGSEA. V was shortened by 4 bases and J by 4 bases, with 20 bases between the two germline ends. The CDR3 has 15 amino acids. CDR3: CSVVRAVRGPYEQYF. CDR3 DNA sequence: TGCAGCGTTGTTCGAGCCGTTAGGGGTCCGTACGAGCAGTACTTC.

This clone came up once. This chain's CDR3 is CASSYGANNYGYTF. CDR3 in DNA: TGTGCCAGCAGTTACGGGGCAAACAACTATGGCTACACCTTC. The genes are TRBV6-5 and TRBJ1-2; D perhaps matches TRBD1 (5 bases). V lost 2 bases, J lost 2 bases, and 9 bases lay in between. CDR1 and CDR2 from the germline V gene are MNHEY and SVGAGI. The CDR3 extends over 14 amino acids.

The chain links TRBV24-1 to TRBJ2-1, with 9 bases fitting TRBD2. V shed 4 bases and J 7 bases; nucleotides not matched to a gene: 7. CDR1 and CDR2 from the germline V gene are KGHDR and SFDVKD. The CDR3 is made up of 15 amino acids. CDR3 protein: CATSDGLAHRNEQFF. The CDR3 DNA reads TGTGCCACCAGTGACGGACTAGCGCACCGGAATGAGCAGTTCTTC.

CDR3 bases: TGTGCCACCAGTGGGCGGTATGAGGATACGCAGTATTTT. It codes for CATSGRYEDTQYF. The chain links TRBV24-1 to TRBJ2-3; D is unclear. There are 13 residues in the CDR3. The germline CDR1 and CDR2 sequences are KGHDR and SFDVKD. Trimming shortened V by 5 bases and J by 6 bases, and 11 bases separated the two germline ends.

This chain joins TRBV7-2 and TRBJ1-5, with D hard to call. The germline CDR1 and CDR2 sequences are SGHTA and FQGNSA. V shed 1 base and J shed 0 bases, with 7 bases lying between them. The CDR3 has 15 amino acids. CDR3 loop: CASSLDGDSNQPQHF. The DNA of the CDR3 is TGTGCCAGCAGCTTAGACGGGGATAGCAATCAGCCCCAGCATTTT.

The chain joins TRBV7-2 to TRBJ1-6; 8 positions agree with TRBD1. V lost 1 base and J lost 9; bases outside the gene matches: 5. Germline CDR1 SGHTA, CDR2 FQGNSA. CDR3 length equals 15 residues. As DNA, the CDR3 is TGTGCCAGCAGCTTAGGGACAGGGCGTCGTTCACCCCTCCACTTT. The encoded protein is CASSLGTGRRSPLHF.

This clone appeared a few times. This sequence joins TRBV30 and TRBJ1-5, with TRBD1 identical over 8 bases. From germline, CDR1 is GTSNPN and CDR2 SVGIG (reference sequence). The CDR3 runs 13 residues. Trimming took 1 base from V and 7 from J; bases not matched to a gene: 3. The CDR3 spells CAWSGTGGQPQHF. As DNA, the CDR3 is TGTGCCTGGAGTGGTACAGGGGGACAGCCCCAGCATTTT.

The chain has TRBV30 and TRBJ2-2; 7 positions match TRBD1. CDR1 and CDR2 (germline): GTSNPN, SVGIG (reference sequence). This CDR3 has 14 amino acids. After removal of 3 bases from V and 9 bases from J, the junction contained 10 bases not matched to a gene. This CDR3 is CAWSKDRSFRELFF. CDR3 in DNA: TGTGCCTGGAGCAAGGACAGGTCGTTCCGGGAGCTGTTTTTT.

This clone occurred a few times. The J gene is TRBJ2-7, the V gene TRBV7-2; tentative D call: TRBD1 (6 bases). Germline CDR1 reads SGHTA; CDR2 reads FQGNSA. V lost 5 bases, J lost 0 bases, and 11 bases lay in between. The length of the CDR3 is 14 residues. The CDR3 DNA reads TGTGCCAGCAGCATTGACAGGACCTCCTACGAGCAGTACTTC. It codes for CASSIDRTSYEQYF.

The chain has TRBV19 and TRBJ2-1, with TRBD2 identical over 9 bases. The V gene's germline CDR1 is LNHDA and CDR2 SQIVND (reference sequence). Trimming removed 5 bases from V and 4 bases from J; junction bases left unmatched: 6. The CDR3 totals 15 residues. CDR3 in DNA: TGTGCCAGTAGTCAGACTAGCGGACCTTACAATGAGCAGTTCTTC. This gives the protein CASSQTSGPYNEQFF.

The V and J genes are TRBV5-4 and TRBJ2-7; TRBD2 matches at 9 bases. CDR3 size: 15 residues. The V gene's germline CDR1 is SGHNT and CDR2 YYREEE (reference sequence). J lost 7 bases, V lost 3 bases, and 11 bases had no gene match. For the CDR3, the DNA is TGTGCCAGCAGCTCCGGACTAGCGCGTCGTTGGGAGCAGTACTTC. Encoded protein: CASSSGLARRWEQYF.

This clone has only one observation. This sequence joins TRBV5-6 and TRBJ1-2; 8 nucleotides match TRBD1. Germline CDR1 and CDR2: SGHDT and YYEEEE. V was pared by 4 bases and J by 7 bases, with 12 bases of the junction left unmatched. There are 15 residues in the CDR3. This chain's CDR3 is CASSKTGALSGGYTF. The CDR3 DNA reads TGTGCCAGCAGCAAGACAGGGGCCCTCTCTGGTGGCTACACCTTC.

The chain is built from TRBV5-1 and TRBJ2-5; 8 bases fit TRBD1. Looked up from germline, CDR1 is SGHRS and CDR2 is YFSETQ. The CDR3 totals 14 residues. V was clipped by 4 bases and J by 10 bases; unmatched bases: 12. The CDR3, as DNA: TGCGCCAGCAGCCTACCGACAGGGGAAGGTTTCCAGTACTTC. Translating it yields CASSLPTGEGFQYF.

The chain recombines TRBV18 with TRBJ1-4, with 10 bases matching TRBD1. V dropped 5 bases and J dropped 5; count of bases not matched to a gene: 2. CDR1 and CDR2 from the germline V gene are KGHSH and LQKENI. The CDR3 is made up of 14 amino acids. The CDR3 sequence: CASSGDRGNEKLFF. DNA of the CDR3: TGTGCCAGCTCAGGGGACAGGGGAAATGAAAAACTGTTTTTT.

V usage is TRBV5-1 and J usage is TRBJ1-6; D is perhaps TRBD1 (6 bases). There are 17 residues in the CDR3. The ends were cut back, 1 base at V and 5 bases at J, with 16 bases in the middle. Germline assignment: CDR1 SGHRS and CDR2 YFSETQ. This chain's CDR3 is CASSLPGGGDNNSPLHF. The CDR3 region has the DNA TGCGCCAGCAGCTTGCCGGGGGGAGGGGACAATAATTCACCCCTCCACTTT.

The rearrangement uses TRBV9 and TRBJ1-3, with 7 bases identical to TRBD1. The CDR3 loop spans 14 amino acids. Germline values: CDR1 SGDLS, CDR2 YYNGEE. With V trimmed by 4 bases and J by 4 bases, 5 bases remained unmatched. CDR3 sequence: CASSTGQTGNTIYF. The CDR3 nucleotides read TGTGCCAGCAGCACGGGACAGACGGGAAACACCATATATTTT.

The chain recombines TRBV9 with TRBJ2-2, with a possible D match to TRBD2 (6 bases). Per the germline V gene, CDR1 is SGDLS and CDR2 is YYNGEE. V was clipped by 6 bases and J by 6 bases, with 18 bases between them. This CDR3 spans 15 amino acids. CDR3 amino acids: CASTGLGGRAGELFF. CDR3 in DNA: TGTGCCAGCACCGGCCTTGGAGGGCGGGCCGGGGAGCTGTTTTTT. The full variable domain, its missing parts supplied by reference TRBV9 and TRBJ2-2, is DSGVTQTPKHLITATGQRVTLRCSPRSGDLSVYWYQQSLDQGLQFLIQYYNGEERAKGNILERFSAQQFPDLHSELNLSSLELGDSALYFCASTGLGGRAGELFFGEGSRLTVL.

The chain couples TRBV2 to TRBJ1-5; a possible D gene is TRBD1 (5 bases). Germline CDR1 reads SNHLY; CDR2 reads FYNNEI. Trimming shortened V by 7 bases and J by 1 base, and 11 bases separated the two germline ends. The CDR3 is 14 residues long. The CDR3 protein is CASMTESSNQPQHF. CDR3 bases: TGTGCCAGCATGACAGAATCGAGCAATCAGCCCCAGCATTTT.

The rearrangement links TRBV7-2 to TRBJ2-1; possible D gene TRBD2, 5 bases. The CDR3 extends over 15 amino acids. Trimming took 5 bases from V and 9 from J, leaving 20 bases between them. Germline V CDR1 and CDR2: SGHTA, FQGNSA. CDR3 nucleotide sequence: TGTGCCAGCAGCCCTGAGAGGGCCCGGGCTAGTGAGCAGTTCTTC. This gives the protein CASSPERARASEQFF.

This clone was picked up a small number of times. The rearrangement uses TRBV5-1 and TRBJ2-7; D may be TRBD1 (5 bases). The V gene's germline CDR1 is SGHRS and CDR2 YFSETQ. The length of the CDR3 is 13 residues. Trimming took 0 bases from V and 3 from J, leaving 7 bases between them. CDR3 region: CASSLEGVYEQYF. CDR3 nucleotides: TGCGCCAGCAGCTTGGAAGGGGTCTACGAGCAGTACTTC.

This clone was seen only once. The chain recombines TRBV6-4 with TRBJ1-5, with TRBD1 matching 11 bases. Germline V CDR1 and CDR2: MRHNA, SNTAGT. Germline trimming cut 3 bases from V and 6 bases from J; bases unmatched to any gene: 7. This CDR3 comprises 16 residues. The CDR3 loop reads CASSDPGQGAGQPQHF. The CDR3 DNA sequence: TGTGCCAGCAGTGATCCCGGACAGGGGGCAGGTCAGCCCCAGCATTTT.

This sequence joins TRBV3-1 (or the pseudogene TRBV3-2) and TRBJ2-3, with 7 bases lining up with TRBD2. The J segment lost 2 bases and the V segment lost 2 bases, leaving 7 bases of the junction unmatched. CDR1 is LGHDT, CDR2 YNNKEL, per germline (reference sequence). The CDR3 extends over 16 amino acids. CDR3 protein: CASSQSAAGTTDTQYF. The CDR3 nucleotides read TGTGCCAGCAGCCAATCGGCAGCGGGGACCACAGATACGCAGTATTTT.

This clone was counted a single time. The rearrangement uses TRBV21-1 and TRBJ2-4; no check of the table's D call, TRBD2, against the DNA was made. TRBV21-1 is labeled a pseudogene. This CDR3 has 17 amino acids. The CDR3 DNA sequence: TGTGCCAGCAGCAGAGATGGACTAGCCGCTAGTAAAAACATTCAGTACTTC. Encoded protein: CASSRDGLAASKNIQYF.

The chain combines TRBV7-3 with TRBJ2-5; TRBD1 aligns across 9 bases. V trimming: 0 bases; J trimming: 3 bases; junction bases outside the gene matches: 8. Germline V gene lookup returns CDR1 SGHTA and CDR2 FQGTGA. The CDR3 totals 17 residues. This CDR3 is CASSLTGRQGEKETQYF. CDR3 nucleotide sequence: TGTGCCAGCAGCTTAACGGGGAGACAGGGGGAGAAAGAGACCCAGTACTTC.

The chain couples TRBV6-4 to TRBJ2-5; 8 bases match TRBD1. The length of the CDR3 is 14 residues. CDR1 is MRHNA, CDR2 SNTAGT, per germline. Trimming took 6 bases from V and 4 from J; bases not matched to a gene: 7. The CDR3 loop is CASRGTGGGETQYF. The CDR3 region has the DNA TGTGCCAGCAGAGGGACAGGAGGGGGAGAGACCCAGTACTTC.

This sequence joins TRBV5-1 and TRBJ2-5; 8 bases align to TRBD2. Germline-derived CDR1 and CDR2 are SGHRS and YFSETQ. This CDR3 region has 14 residues. V shed 3 bases, J shed 2 bases, and the junction held 3 bases outside the gene matches. The CDR3 nucleotides read TGCGCCAGCAGCTCCGGGGGGGTTCAAGAGACCCAGTACTTC. Its protein is CASSSGGVQETQYF.

This clone was counted once. As DNA, the CDR3 is TGTGCCAGCAGTCCAACACAGGGGGCGGGGGAAAAACTGTTTTTT. This codes for CASSPTQGAGEKLFF. This sequence joins TRBV28 and TRBJ1-4, with 9 bases fitting TRBD1. This CDR3 is built from 15 residues. The V gene end was trimmed by 5 bases and the J gene end by 8 bases; junction bases not matched to a gene: 9. CDR1 is MDHEN, CDR2 SYDVKM, per germline.

The chain combines TRBV5-6 with TRBJ2-2; no definite D call. This CDR3 has 14 amino acids. Germline CDR1 and CDR2: SGHDT and YYEEEE. V shed 0 bases and J shed 3 bases, with 6 bases lying between them. DNA of the CDR3: TGTGCCAGCAGCTTGGTGGCCGACACCGGGGAGCTGTTTTTT. It is translated as CASSLVADTGELFF.

The rearrangement links TRBV19 to TRBJ2-3; maybe TRBD1 (5 bases). Germline V gives CDR1 LNHDA, CDR2 SQIVND (reference sequence). The V and J ends lost 6 bases and 2 bases respectively, with 12 bases between them. The CDR3 totals 14 residues. CDR3 bases: TGTGCCAGTAGACCGGACACAGCCACAGATACGCAGTATTTT. Its protein is CASRPDTATDTQYF.